This T cell receptor beta chain comes out of a study of T cells in localized non-small cell lung cancer. General study findings and limits: The highest T cell clonality was in uninvolved adjacent lung, above tumor.

CDR3 size: 15 residues. The ends lost 8 bases at V and 1 base at J; junction bases unmatched: 3. The germline V gene has CDR1 SGHTA and CDR2 FQGTGA. Concerning this clone: Its specificity is not known.

Repertoires were generated with immunoSEQ multiplex PCR, while TCRdb's copy carries only in-frame clones and drops some. The data contain roughly 72,000 clones, about nine tenths of them seen just once; the ten biggest clones take up around a fifth. The sequence came from a male donor at least 60 years old with stage III squamous cell lung carcinoma. The chain links TRBV7-3 to TRBJ2-1, with 12 bases that match TRBD2. The material was peripheral blood, obtained before any cancer treatment. The CDR3 coding sequence is TGTGCCAGCTCAACTAGCGGGGGGTCCTACAATGAGCAGTTCTTC. The encoded protein is CASSTSGGSYNEQFF.